One and the same sample provided the 15 T cell receptor beta chains below, sequenced in a study of molecular identifiers for immune sequencing clone quantification (dated by TCRdb to the late 2010s). Library preparation used PCR. Instrument used: NextSeq 500. Using fastp at Q25 and MiXCR, TCRdb reprocessed the public reads and kept productive beta chains. Each record represents a unique CDR3 protein, reported with the most common genes and DNA among its rows. The sample table lists approximately 680,000 distinct CDR3 sequences, over 25% of them with a count of one. 0.7% to 0.95% of the sample rests with the top ten. The sequencing input was naive CD8+ T cells from blood, with Jurkat cell RNA spiked in. Taken with the paper, the label for cell subset or site translates to: FACS-sorted CD8+CD4-CCR7+CD45RA+ naive T cells. The receptors here all came from a human donor in good health. Some libraries in this study had Jurkat cell RNA spiked in.

This clonotype was counted ten times or more. The rearrangement uses TRBV5-4 and TRBJ2-7, with TRBD1 matching over 8 bases. J gave up 3 bases and V 6 bases, and 5 bases lay outside the gene matches. CDR1 SGHNT and CDR2 YYREEE come from the germline V gene (reference sequence). CDR3 length equals 13 residues. The CDR3 here is CASNSGQDYEQYF. Here the CDR3 DNA reads TGTGCCAGCAACTCGGGACAGGACTACGAGCAGTACTTC.

The V call is TRBV4-3, the J call TRBJ2-7; 13 bases align to TRBD2. Germline CDR1 reads LGHNA; CDR2 reads YSLEER. The CDR3 totals 17 residues. V shed 1 base, J shed 3 bases, and the junction held 6 bases outside the gene matches. The CDR3, as DNA: TGCGCCAGCAGCCAAGGGACTAGCGGGAGTGGCCGCTACGAGCAGTACTTC. Residues: CASSQGTSGSGRYEQYF.

This clonotype was observed many times. The chain is built from TRBV18 and TRBJ1-5; D perhaps matches TRBD1 (5 bases). The CDR3 sequence is 14 residues long. V lost 2 bases and J lost 3, with 8 bases in between. Germline CDR1 and CDR2: KGHSH and LQKENI. CDR3 sequence reads: CASSPGGDNQPQHF. In DNA, the CDR3 is TGTGCCAGCTCACCAGGGGGGGACAATCAGCCCCAGCATTTT.

This clonotype was counted between two and nine times. The rearrangement uses TRBV7-9 and TRBJ1-2; 7 nucleotides match TRBD1. V shed 5 bases and J 4 bases; nucleotides not matched to a gene: 7. Germline-derived CDR1 and CDR2 are SEHNR and FQNEAQ (reference sequence). The CDR3 is made up of 14 amino acids. The CDR3 loop is CASSPGQTTYGYTF. The CDR3 DNA sequence: TGTGCCAGCAGCCCGGGACAGACGACCTATGGCTACACCTTC. Full variable domain (remainder filled in from reference TRBV7-9 and TRBJ1-2): DTGVSQNPRHKITKRGQNVTFRCDPISEHNRLYWYRQTLGQGPEFLTYFQNEAQLEKSRLLSDRFSAERPKGSFSTLEIQRTEQGDSAMYLCASSPGQTTYGYTFGSGTRLTVV.

This clonotype was seen many times. The V gene is TRBV7-3, the J gene TRBJ2-2; TRBD1 is a possible D gene (5 bases). Germline loops: CDR1 SGHTA, CDR2 FQGTGA. This CDR3 region has 14 residues. V shed 4 bases and J shed 1 base, with 7 bases lying between them. The CDR3 nucleotides are TGTGCCAGCAGCTCGACAGTGAACACCGGGGAGCTGTTTTTT. Translation: CASSSTVNTGELFF.

There are many counts of this clonotype. The CDR3 reads CASSEGPPNEKLFF. The CDR3 bases are TGCGCCAGCAGTGAAGGCCCGCCGAATGAAAAACTGTTTTTT. The V call is TRBV10-2, the J call TRBJ1-4; D is undetermined. Germline lookup yields CDR1 WSHSY and CDR2 SAAADI. CDR3 length equals 14 residues. V was cut by 3 bases and J by 5 bases, with 10 bases left in between.

This clonotype was observed a handful of times. In DNA form, the CDR3 reads TGTGCCAGCTCACTCCAGGGGACGTGGGAAGCTTTCTTT. It codes for CASSLQGTWEAFF. The chain joins TRBV18 to TRBJ1-1, with D perhaps TRBD1 (6 bases). CDR1 and CDR2 from the germline V gene are KGHSH and LQKENI. V was trimmed by 4 bases and J by 8 bases, leaving 14 bases between them. CDR3 length: 13 residues.

This clonotype was seen only a few times. The V gene is TRBV2, the J gene TRBJ2-1; unclear D gene. Germline V gene data show CDR1 as SNHLY and CDR2 as FYNNEI. Trimming shortened V by 7 bases and J by 4 bases, and 14 bases separated the two germline ends. This CDR3 has 14 residues. CDR3 in DNA: TGTGCCAGCATAGACGAAAAGGAGTACAATGAGCAGTTCTTC. It is translated as CASIDEKEYNEQFF.

This clonotype was recorded at least ten times. The chain is built from TRBV20-1 and TRBJ2-7; D perhaps matches TRBD1 (6 bases). Per the germline V gene, CDR1 is DFQATT and CDR2 is SNEGSKA (reference sequence). The CDR3 consists of 14 residues. The V and J ends lost 6 bases and 1 base respectively, with 16 bases between them. CDR3 nucleotide sequence: TGCAGTGCACAATACAGGGAGTTGTCCTACGAGCAGTACTTC. Translating it yields CSAQYRELSYEQYF.

There are many counts of this clonotype. The gene calls are TRBV28 and TRBJ2-3; no clear D gene. The V and J ends lost 7 bases and 1 base respectively, with 12 bases between them. The CDR3 contains 14 residues. Germline V CDR1 and CDR2: MDHEN, SYDVKM. The CDR3 protein is CASTLDGGTDTQYF. The CDR3 nucleotides read TGTGCCAGCACCCTCGACGGTGGCACAGATACGCAGTATTTT.

This clonotype was recorded many times. The rearrangement uses TRBV12-3 or TRBV12-4 and TRBJ1-5; D ambiguous. Trimming cost V 1 base and J 2 bases, with 15 bases left between them. This CDR3 is built from 17 residues. The CDR3 protein is CASSLDSVGRGNQPQHF. The CDR3, as DNA: TGTGCCAGCAGTTTAGATTCCGTCGGTCGCGGCAATCAGCCCCAGCATTTT.

Turning to this clonotype: Since a much larger clone is just one base distant, this may be a read error. The CDR3 end shows no conserved phenylalanine or tryptophan, and so a read error is likely. The chain uses TRBV27 and TRBJ2-3; 13 bases fit TRBD2. Germline V lookup: CDR1 MNHEY, CDR2 SMNVEV (reference sequence). The CDR3 sequence is 17 residues long. V dropped 5 bases and J dropped 2; count of bases not matched to a gene: 7. The chain's CDR3 is CASSQPGLAGHTDTQYL. In nucleotides, the CDR3 is TGTGCCAGCAGTCAACCGGGACTAGCGGGGCACACAGATACGCAGTATCTT.

Concerning this clonotype itself: Given a much more abundant clone one base away, this may be a read error. The gene calls are TRBV20-1 and TRBJ2-3; D unclear. The CDR3 sequence is 12 residues long. The germline V gene has CDR1 DFQATT and CDR2 SNEGSKA (reference sequence). The CDR3 loop is CSARELTDTQCF. The DNA of the CDR3 is TGCAGTGCTAGAGAACTCACAGATACGCAGTGTTTT.

The sample holds many counts of this clonotype. V and J are TRBV10-3 and TRBJ2-7, with a tentative D call TRBD1 (6 bases). The CDR3 runs 14 residues. Trimming took 6 bases from V and 2 from J, leaving 14 bases between them. Germline lookup yields CDR1 ENHRY and CDR2 SYGVKD. CDR3 DNA: TGTGCCATCAGAGCCACGGACAGAACCTACGAGCAGTACTTC. It translates to CAIRATDRTYEQYF.

With respect to this clonotype: A much larger clonotype is one base distant, so this may be a read error. The rearrangement links TRBV15 to TRBJ2-2; 8 bases line up with TRBD2. The CDR3 totals 15 residues. The germline CDR1 and CDR2 sequences are LNHNV and YYDKDF (reference sequence). V lost 5 bases and J lost 6; bases outside the gene matches: 8. CDR3 sequence: CATSQAGVPAGELFF. The CDR3 nucleotides read TGTGCCACCAGCCAAGCGGGGGTCCCAGCCGGGGAGCTGTTTTTT.